This T cell receptor (beta chain) comes out of a study of T cell repertoires in cytomegalovirus infection. Study overall: Indications of both CMV infection and matching HLA type were provided by public TCR beta signatures.

One entry per CDR3 protein results from TCRdb running MiXCR on the reads. The sample carries roughly 860,000 distinct CDR3 sequences, over 25% recorded once. Between the trimmed V and J ends, which lost 1 base and 6 bases, there was a span of 7 bases. CDR3 length equals 12 residues. Germline V gene data show CDR1 as SEHNR and CDR2 as FQNEAQ (reference sequence). Study-level results: Individuals carrying CMV plus the relevant HLA were identified by cumulative frequency of public TCR beta families.

Points on this clonotype: Antigen unknown.

This sample comprised cultured CD8+ T cells from PBMCs, obtained from culture after CMV antigen stimulation. V and J are TRBV7-9 and TRBJ2-7; D is possibly TRBD2 (5 bases). The origin of this receptor is a human donor in good health (CMV status not recorded). Some clones in this sample may be carry-over from other donors' samples. CDR3 in DNA: TGTGCCAGCAGCTTAGACGGGATCGAGCAGTACTTC. Amino acid sequence: CASSLDGIEQYF.